A selection of T cell receptor beta chains follows, all from one sample in a study of STAT5B mutations in CD4+ large granular lymphocyte leukemia. Produced via immunoSEQ multiplex PCR; TCRdb's table is partial and in-frame only. This sample yields roughly 38,000 clones, of which under 85% are seen a single time; approximately 0.5% belongs to the top ten. Sequencing was performed on CD4+ T cells from blood buffy coats. The receptors here all came from a human donor in good health. CDR3s include the opening cysteine and the closing phenylalanine or tryptophan. The D gene is left open where the match is weak. Size is stated for part of the rows, as once, few or many counts, or as a class when the clone is expanded.

TRBJ2-2 | once | 15 | TRBD1 | TRBV18 | CASSRTGAPTGELFF | TGTGCCAGCTCACGGACAGGGGCGCCCACCGGGGAGCTGTTTTTT
TRBJ2-3 | NA | 17 | NA | TRBV7-2 | CASSLGGSGLSTDTQYF | TGTGCCAGCAGCTTAGGGGGGTCTGGCCTGAGCACAGATACGCAGTATTTT
TRBJ2-5 | NA | 14 | TRBD1 | TRBV19 | CASSKTGAKETQYF | TGTGCCAGTAGTAAGACAGGGGCCAAAGAGACCCAGTACTTC
TRBJ2-4 | once | 16 | TRBD1 | TRBV7-9 | CASSKEIRDRGYIQYF | TGTGCCAGCAGCAAAGAGATTCGGGACAGGGGATACATTCAGTACTTC
TRBJ2-3 | NA | 16 | NA | TRBV5-1 | CASSLGTSGGTDTQYF | TGCGCCAGCAGCTTGGGGACTTCGGGGGGCACAGATACGCAGTATTTT
TRBJ1-5 | few | 14 | TRBD1 | TRBV6-5 | CASSYRTGYQPQHF | TGTGCCAGCAGTTACCGGACAGGGTATCAGCCCCAGCATTTT
TRBJ1-5 | NA | 18 | NA | TRBV18 | CASSLNPPVTSLNQPQHF | TGTGCCAGCTCACTAAACCCCCCCGTGACAAGTCTCAATCAGCCCCAGCATTTT
TRBJ1-4 | NA | 13 | NA | TRBV6-1 | CASTRGGSEKLFF | TGTGCCAGCACTCGTGGGGGTAGTGAAAAACTGTTTTTT
TRBJ2-7 | NA | 13 | NA | TRBV5-1 | CASSIGERYEQYF | TGCGCCAGCAGCATAGGAGAGCGGTACGAGCAGTACTTC
TRBJ2-3 | NA | 14 | NA | TRBV4-1 | CASSRPTGTDTQYF | TGCGCCAGCAGCCGGCCGACAGGCACAGATACGCAGTATTTT
TRBJ2-7 | NA | 13 | TRBD1 | TRBV19 | CASKRTGTYEQYF | TGTGCCAGTAAGAGGACAGGGACCTACGAGCAGTACTTC
TRBJ2-7 | NA | 15 | TRBD1 | TRBV6-6 | CASRAAGTGLYEQYF | TGTGCCAGCAGAGCGGCCGGGACAGGGCTCTACGAGCAGTACTTC
TRBJ2-7 | few | 11 | NA | TRBV20-1 | CSESGRGEQYF | TGCAGTGAATCGGGGCGGGGCGAGCAGTACTTC
TRBJ2-7 | NA | 11 | NA | TRBV6-1 | CASSGGYEQYF | TGTGCCAGCAGTGGTGGCTACGAGCAGTACTTC
TRBJ2-7 | NA | 15 | NA | TRBV2 | CASSERQSGNNEQYF | TGTGCCAGCAGTGAACGGCAGTCGGGTAACAACGAGCAGTACTTC
TRBJ2-4 | NA | 18 | TRBD1 | TRBV5-4 | CASSATGQGPLAKNIQYF | TGTGCCAGCAGCGCTACTGGACAGGGTCCCTTAGCCAAAAACATTCAGTACTTC
TRBJ2-7 | once | 15 | TRBD1 | TRBV27 | CASSGRRTGHYEQYF | TGTGCCAGCAGTGGGCGGAGGACAGGCCACTACGAGCAGTACTTC
TRBJ2-1 | NA | 16 | TRBD2 | TRBV15 | CAIKLAGGPEHNEQFF | TGTGCCATAAAACTAGCGGGAGGGCCAGAACACAATGAGCAGTTCTTC
TRBJ2-5 | NA | 13 | NA | TRBV5-1 | CASREEPQETQYF | TGCGCCAGCAGAGAGGAGCCCCAAGAGACCCAGTACTTC
TRBJ2-7 | NA | 12 | NA | TRBV29-1 | CSVVGGTYEQYF | TGCAGCGTTGTAGGGGGGACCTACGAGCAGTACTTC
TRBJ2-7 | once | 16 | NA | TRBV4-3 | CASSRSPAEAAYEQYF | TGCGCCAGCAGCCGCTCTCCAGCGGAGGCCGCCTACGAGCAGTACTTC
TRBJ1-6 | few | 13 | NA | TRBV5-4 | CASSLGGGKPLHF | TGTGCCAGCAGCTTGGGAGGAGGGAAGCCCCTCCACTTT
TRBJ2-3 | NA | 11 | NA | TRBV5-8 | CASSLGGTQYF | TGTGCCAGCAGCTTGGGGGGTACGCAGTATTTT
TRBJ2-5 | NA | 14 | TRBD1 | TRBV2 | CASNRQGPRETQYF | TGTGCCAGCAACCGACAGGGACCTCGGGAGACCCAGTACTTC
TRBJ1-2 | NA | 14 | TRBD1 | TRBV5-5 | CASSSTGGTEGYTF | TGTGCCAGCAGCTCTACAGGGGGCACTGAAGGCTACACCTTC
TRBJ2-1 | few | 19 | TRBD2 | TRBV7-3 | CASSLNMDRREVDYNEQFF | TGTGCCAGCAGCTTAAACATGGATAGGCGGGAGGTCGATTACAATGAGCAGTTCTTC
TRBJ1-5 | NA | 16 | NA | TRBV7-2 | CASSPDEPDGGWPQHF | TGTGCCAGCAGCCCAGACGAACCGGACGGGGGTTGGCCCCAGCATTTT
TRBJ1-5 | once | 15 | TRBD1 | TRBV6-1 | CASSGQDRGNQPQHF | TGTGCCAGCAGTGGTCAGGACAGGGGAAATCAGCCCCAGCATTTT
TRBJ2-2 | NA | 14 | TRBD1 | TRBV10-3 | CAISVDRGSRELFF | TGTGCCATCAGTGTGGACAGGGGGTCCCGGGAGCTGTTTTTT
TRBJ2-5 | NA | 12 | NA | TRBV5-1 | CASSLDQETQYF | TGCGCCAGCAGCTTGGATCAAGAGACCCAGTACTTC
TRBJ1-2 | NA | 13 | NA | TRBV2 | CASTLGPGYGYTF | TGTGCCAGCACCCTCGGGCCTGGCTATGGCTACACCTTC
TRBJ2-2 | NA | 19 | NA | TRBV9 | CASSPSPRTGRGVAGELFF | TGTGCCAGCAGCCCGAGCCCCCGGACAGGGCGGGGGGTAGCCGGGGAGCTGTTTTTT
TRBJ2-2 | NA | 16 | NA | TRBV7-8 | CASSPLSRGATGELFF | TGTGCCAGCAGCCCCCTGTCTCGGGGGGCAACCGGGGAGCTGTTTTTT
TRBJ2-2 | NA | 14 | NA | TRBV7-2 | CASSQGFNTGELFF | TGTGCCAGCAGTCAGGGGTTTAACACCGGGGAGCTGTTTTTT
TRBJ2-3 | few | 14 | NA | TRBV9 | CASSVVWWTDTQYF | TGTGCCAGCAGCGTGGTTTGGTGGACAGATACGCAGTATTTT
TRBJ1-6 | NA | 16 | NA | TRBV7-2 | CASSLISGTPNSPLHF | TGTGCCAGCAGCTTAATTTCGGGGACGCCTAATTCACCCCTCCACTTT
TRBJ2-1 | NA | 13 | TRBD1 | TRBV18 | CASSPTGYNEQFF | TGTGCCAGCTCACCGACAGGGTACAATGAGCAGTTCTTC
TRBJ2-5 | NA | 16 | TRBD2 | TRBV19 | CASSILASGYQETQYF | TGTGCCAGTAGTATCTTGGCTAGCGGATACCAAGAGACCCAGTACTTC
TRBJ1-2 | NA | 16 | TRBD1 | TRBV9 | CASSVGATGIWYGYTF | TGTGCCAGCAGCGTAGGCGCGACAGGGATTTGGTATGGCTACACCTTC